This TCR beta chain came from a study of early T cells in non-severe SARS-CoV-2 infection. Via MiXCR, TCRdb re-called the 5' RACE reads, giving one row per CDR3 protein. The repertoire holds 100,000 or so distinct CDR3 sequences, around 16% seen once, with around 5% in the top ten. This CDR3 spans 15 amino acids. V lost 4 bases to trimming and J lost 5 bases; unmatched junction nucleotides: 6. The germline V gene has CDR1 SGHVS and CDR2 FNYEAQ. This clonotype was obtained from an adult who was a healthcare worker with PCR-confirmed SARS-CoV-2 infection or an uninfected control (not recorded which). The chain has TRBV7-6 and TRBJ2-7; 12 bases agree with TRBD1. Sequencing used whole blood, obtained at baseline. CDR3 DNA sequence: TGTGCCAGCAGCTCCACCGGGACAGGGGGCAACGAGCAGTACTTC. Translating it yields CASSSTGTGGNEQYF.